The 10 T cell receptor beta chains presented below share a single source sample, sequenced in a study of blood T cell repertoires in COVID-19. Sequenced by immunoSEQ multiplex PCR; TCRdb stores in-frame clones only, minus some. The sample contains about 150,000 clones, over 75% of which appear only once. Sequenced input: peripheral blood. The receptor set was obtained from a man older than 75 with COVID-19, enrolled during active disease.

V usage is TRBV4-1 and J usage is TRBJ2-5; weak D call: TRBD1 (6 bases). Between the trimmed V and J ends, which lost 2 bases and 3 bases, there was a span of 7 bases. Looked up from germline, CDR1 is MGHRA and CDR2 is YSYEKL. This CDR3 spans 13 amino acids. CDR3 nucleotide sequence: TGCGCCAGCAGCCAAAGGACAGAAGAGACCCAGTACTTC. Its protein is CASSQRTEETQYF.

V and J are TRBV18 and TRBJ1-2; weak D call: TRBD1 (6 bases). CDR1 and CDR2 (germline): KGHSH, LQKENI. The CDR3 has 15 amino acids. The V end lost 6 bases, the J end lost 6 bases, and 20 bases lay between the germline ends. CDR3 bases: TGTGCCAGCTCGAGACTGAACCAGGGGCTTCATGGCTACACCTTC. This translates into CASSRLNQGLHGYTF.

This sequence joins TRBV10-3 and TRBJ1-4; the match to TRBD1 covers 7 bases. This CDR3 contains 15 residues. V shed 0 bases, J shed 5 bases, and the junction held 3 bases outside the gene matches. Germline V gene sequence: CDR1 ENHRY, CDR2 SYGVKD. CDR3 bases: TGTGCCATCAGTGAGTCAGGGGGCGTAAATGAAAAACTGTTTTTT. It encodes CAISESGGVNEKLFF.

The chain couples TRBV2 to TRBJ2-5; 11 nucleotides match TRBD1. The CDR3 sequence is 17 residues long. The J segment lost 4 bases and the V segment lost 6 bases, leaving 13 bases of the junction unmatched. CDR1 is SNHLY and CDR2 is FYNNEI in the germline V gene. The CDR3 DNA follows: TGTGCCAGCAGGACGACGTCCGGGACAGGGGGGGGAGAGACCCAGTACTTC. Its protein product is CASRTTSGTGGGETQYF.

The chain is built from TRBV7-3 and TRBJ2-1; TRBD2 matches 13 bases. Germline CDR1 is SGHTA and CDR2 is FQGTGA. Trimming cost V 1 base and J 7 bases; bases outside gene matches: 4. The CDR3 consists of 16 residues. The CDR3 protein is CASSLRGLAGRNEQFF. The CDR3 region has the DNA TGTGCCAGCAGCTTAAGGGGACTAGCGGGGAGGAATGAGCAGTTCTTC. Looking up the rest from reference TRBV7-3 and TRBJ2-1 gives the full variable domain: GAGVSQTPSNKVTEKGKYVELRCDPISGHTALYWYRQSLGQGPEFLIYFQGTGAADDSGLPNDRFFAVRPEGSVSTLKIQRTERGDSAVYLCASSLRGLAGRNEQFFGPGTRLTVL.

The V and J genes are TRBV6-6 and TRBJ1-2, with unresolved D. V lost 6 bases and J lost 2, with 13 bases in between. Germline V lookup: CDR1 MNHNY, CDR2 SVGAGI (reference sequence). The CDR3 sequence is 14 residues long. As DNA, the CDR3 is TGTGCCAGCAGCCCTGTAGCTGGGAACTATGGCTACACCTTC. This codes for CASSPVAGNYGYTF.

The chain couples TRBV7-3 to TRBJ2-2, with 7 bases identical to TRBD1. Germline V gene lookup returns CDR1 SGHTA and CDR2 FQGTGA. The ends lost 2 bases at V and 0 bases at J; junction bases unmatched: 9. CDR3 length equals 18 residues. The CDR3 spells CASSLVGQTRSNTGELFF. In DNA, the CDR3 is TGTGCCAGCAGCTTAGTGGGACAGACGCGTTCGAACACCGGGGAGCTGTTTTTT. Filled out from reference TRBV7-3 and TRBJ2-2, the complete variable domain reads GAGVSQTPSNKVTEKGKYVELRCDPISGHTALYWYRQSLGQGPEFLIYFQGTGAADDSGLPNDRFFAVRPEGSVSTLKIQRTERGDSAVYLCASSLVGQTRSNTGELFFGEGSRLTVL.

This chain uses TRBV5-4 with TRBJ1-6, with D unclear. The CDR3 length is 15 residues. The ends were cut back, 1 base at V and 9 bases at J, with 14 bases in the middle. CDR1 is SGHNT, CDR2 YYREEE, per germline (reference sequence). CDR3 amino acids: CASSLHQAGGSPLHF. The DNA for the CDR3 is TGTGCCAGCAGCTTGCACCAAGCCGGTGGTTCACCCCTCCACTTT. Looking up the rest from reference TRBV5-4 and TRBJ1-6 gives the full variable domain: ETGVTQSPTHLIKTRGQQVTLRCSSQSGHNTVSWYQQALGQGPQFIFQYYREEENGRGNFPPRFSGLQFPNYSSELNVNALELDDSALYLCASSLHQAGGSPLHFGNGTRLTVT.

V usage is TRBV5-1 and J usage is TRBJ2-3, with D possibly TRBD1 on 6 matching bases. Trimming shortened V by 5 bases and J by 8 bases, and 21 bases separated the two germline ends. This CDR3 region has 15 residues. Germline CDR1 reads SGHRS; CDR2 reads YFSETQ. This chain's CDR3 is CASRTTRGKVGTQYF. CDR3 nucleotides: TGCGCCAGCAGGACTACGAGGGGGAAAGTCGGTACGCAGTATTTT.

V is TRBV19 and J is TRBJ1-1; 8 bases map to TRBD1. The germline CDR1 and CDR2 sequences are LNHDA and SQIVND (reference sequence). The CDR3 covers 13 residues. The ends lost 6 bases at V and 6 bases at J; junction bases unmatched: 6. The CDR3 sequence: CASRDRVLAEAFF. The CDR3 nucleotides read TGTGCCAGTAGGGACAGGGTTCTCGCTGAAGCTTTCTTT.